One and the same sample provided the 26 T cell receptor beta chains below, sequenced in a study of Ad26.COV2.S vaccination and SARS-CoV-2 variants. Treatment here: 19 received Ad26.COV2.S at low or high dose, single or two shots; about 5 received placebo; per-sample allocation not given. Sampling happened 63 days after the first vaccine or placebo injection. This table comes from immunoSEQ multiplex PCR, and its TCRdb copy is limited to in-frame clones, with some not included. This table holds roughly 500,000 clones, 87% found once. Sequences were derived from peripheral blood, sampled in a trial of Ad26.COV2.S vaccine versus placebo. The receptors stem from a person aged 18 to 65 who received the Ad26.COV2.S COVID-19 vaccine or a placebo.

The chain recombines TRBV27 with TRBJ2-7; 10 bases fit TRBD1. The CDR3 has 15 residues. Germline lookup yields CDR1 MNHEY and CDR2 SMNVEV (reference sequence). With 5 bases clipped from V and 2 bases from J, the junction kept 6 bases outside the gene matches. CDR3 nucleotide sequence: TGTGCCAGCAGTCGGGCGGGACAGGGGACCTACGAGCAGTACTTC. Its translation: CASSRAGQGTYEQYF.

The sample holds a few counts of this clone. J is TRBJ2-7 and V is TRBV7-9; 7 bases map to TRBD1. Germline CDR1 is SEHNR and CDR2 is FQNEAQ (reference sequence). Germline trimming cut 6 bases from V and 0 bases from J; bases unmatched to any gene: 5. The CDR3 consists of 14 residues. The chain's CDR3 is CASSQGVYSYEQYF. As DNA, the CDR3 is TGTGCCAGCAGTCAGGGGGTATACTCCTACGAGCAGTACTTC.

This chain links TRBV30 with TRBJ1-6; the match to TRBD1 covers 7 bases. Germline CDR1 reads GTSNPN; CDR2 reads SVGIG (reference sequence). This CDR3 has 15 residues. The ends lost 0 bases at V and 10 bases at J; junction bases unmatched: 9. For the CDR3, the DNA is TGTGCCTGGAGTGTACCCGGGACAGTCAGGTCACCCCTCCACTTT. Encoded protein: CAWSVPGTVRSPLHF. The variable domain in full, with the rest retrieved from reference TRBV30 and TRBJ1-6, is SQTIHQWPATLVQPVGSPLSLECTVEGTSNPNLYWYRQAAGRGLQLLFYSVGIGQISSEVPQNLSASRPQDRQFILSSKKLLLSDSGFYLCAWSVPGTVRSPLHFGNGTRLTVT.

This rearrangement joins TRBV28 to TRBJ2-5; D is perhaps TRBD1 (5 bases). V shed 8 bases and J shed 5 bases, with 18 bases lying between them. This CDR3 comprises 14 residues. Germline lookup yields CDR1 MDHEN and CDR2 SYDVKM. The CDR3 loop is CASRLSGPGETQYF. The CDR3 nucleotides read TGTGCCAGCCGCCTGTCAGGGCCTGGGGAGACCCAGTACTTC.

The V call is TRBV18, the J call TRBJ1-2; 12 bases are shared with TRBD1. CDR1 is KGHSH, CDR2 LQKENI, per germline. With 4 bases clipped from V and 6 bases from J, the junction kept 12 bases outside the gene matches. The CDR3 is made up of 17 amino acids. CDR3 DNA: TGTGCCAGCTCACACCCTTTAGGGACAGGGGGCGGCGATGGCTACACCTTC. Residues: CASSHPLGTGGGDGYTF.

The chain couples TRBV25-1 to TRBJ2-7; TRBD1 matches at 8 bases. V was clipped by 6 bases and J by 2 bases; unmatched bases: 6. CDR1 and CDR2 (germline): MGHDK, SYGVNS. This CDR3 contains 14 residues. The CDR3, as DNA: TGTGCCAGCAGGGGACAGGTCTCAACCTACGAGCAGTACTTC. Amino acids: CASRGQVSTYEQYF.

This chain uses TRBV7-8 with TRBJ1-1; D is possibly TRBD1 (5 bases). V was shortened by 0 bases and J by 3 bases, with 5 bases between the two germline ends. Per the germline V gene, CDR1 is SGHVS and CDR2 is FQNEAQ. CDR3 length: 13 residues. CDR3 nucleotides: TGTGCCAGCAGCTTAGCAGGGGACACTGAAGCTTTCTTT. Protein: CASSLAGDTEAFF.

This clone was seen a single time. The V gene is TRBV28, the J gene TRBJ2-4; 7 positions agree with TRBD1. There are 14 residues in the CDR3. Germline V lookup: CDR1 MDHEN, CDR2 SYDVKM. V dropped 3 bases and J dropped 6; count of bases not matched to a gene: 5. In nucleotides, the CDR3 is TGTGCCAGCAGTTTTAGGGACAGAGGAAACATTCAGTACTTC. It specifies CASSFRDRGNIQYF.

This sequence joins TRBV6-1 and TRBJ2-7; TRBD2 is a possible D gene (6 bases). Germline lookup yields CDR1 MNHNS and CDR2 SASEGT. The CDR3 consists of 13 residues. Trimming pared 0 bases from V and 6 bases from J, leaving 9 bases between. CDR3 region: CASSEARGAEQYF. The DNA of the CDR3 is TGTGCCAGCAGTGAAGCGCGCGGGGCCGAGCAGTACTTC.

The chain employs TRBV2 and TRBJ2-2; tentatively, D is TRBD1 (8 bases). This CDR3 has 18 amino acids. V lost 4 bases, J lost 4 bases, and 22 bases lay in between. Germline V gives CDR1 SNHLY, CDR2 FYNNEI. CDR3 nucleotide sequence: TGTGCCAGCAGTGTTACTCTCACAGGGGGGAGGGCCACCGGGGAGCTGTTTTTT. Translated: CASSVTLTGGRATGELFF.

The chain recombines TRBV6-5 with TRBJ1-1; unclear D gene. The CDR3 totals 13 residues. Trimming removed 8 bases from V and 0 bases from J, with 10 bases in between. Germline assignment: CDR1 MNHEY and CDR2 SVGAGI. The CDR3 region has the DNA TGTGCCAGCTCCGACCTAATGAACACTGAAGCTTTCTTT. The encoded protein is CASSDLMNTEAFF.

As DNA, the CDR3 is TGTGCCAGCAGCCATCCGGGGCGCACAGATACGCAGTATTTT. This gives the protein CASSHPGRTDTQYF. This sequence joins TRBV3-1 (or the pseudogene TRBV3-2) and TRBJ2-3; D possibly matches TRBD1 or TRBD2 (5 bases each). V lost 3 bases, J lost 1 base, and 8 bases lay in between. The length of the CDR3 is 14 residues. Germline loops: CDR1 LGHDT, CDR2 YNNKEL (reference sequence).

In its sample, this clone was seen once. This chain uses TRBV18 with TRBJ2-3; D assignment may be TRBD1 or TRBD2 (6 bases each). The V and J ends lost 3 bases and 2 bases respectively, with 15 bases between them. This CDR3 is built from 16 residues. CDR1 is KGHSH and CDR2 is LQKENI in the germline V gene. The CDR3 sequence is CASSPSGASYTDTQYF. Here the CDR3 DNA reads TGTGCCAGCTCACCTTCGGGGGCAAGTTACACAGATACGCAGTATTTT.

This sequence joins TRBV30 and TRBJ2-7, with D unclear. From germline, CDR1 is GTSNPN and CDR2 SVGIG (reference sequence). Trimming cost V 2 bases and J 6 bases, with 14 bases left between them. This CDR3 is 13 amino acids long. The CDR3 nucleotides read TGTGCCTGGAGTATAGGTCAGCGTAGCGAGCAGTACTTC. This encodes CAWSIGQRSEQYF.

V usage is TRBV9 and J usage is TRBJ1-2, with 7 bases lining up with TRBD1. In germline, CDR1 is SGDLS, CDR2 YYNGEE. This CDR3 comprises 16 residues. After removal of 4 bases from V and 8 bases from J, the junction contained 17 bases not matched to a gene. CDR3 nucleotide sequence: TGTGCCAGCAGCCAGAGAGGGGGCTTGGACAACGGCGGCTACACCTTC. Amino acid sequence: CASSQRGGLDNGGYTF.

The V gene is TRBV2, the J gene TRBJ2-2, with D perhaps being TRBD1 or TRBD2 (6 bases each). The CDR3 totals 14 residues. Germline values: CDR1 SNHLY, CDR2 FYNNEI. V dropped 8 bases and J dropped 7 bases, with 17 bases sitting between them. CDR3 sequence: CASHDRRVGGELFF. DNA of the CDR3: TGTGCCAGCCACGACAGGAGGGTCGGCGGGGAGCTGTTTTTT.

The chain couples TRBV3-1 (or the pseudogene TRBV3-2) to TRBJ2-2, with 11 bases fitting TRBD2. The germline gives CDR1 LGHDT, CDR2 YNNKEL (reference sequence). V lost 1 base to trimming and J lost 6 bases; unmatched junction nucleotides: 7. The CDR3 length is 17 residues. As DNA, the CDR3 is TGTGCCAGCAGCCAAGTTTCTAGCGGGAGGTCGTCCGGGGAGCTGTTTTTT. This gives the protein CASSQVSSGRSSGELFF.

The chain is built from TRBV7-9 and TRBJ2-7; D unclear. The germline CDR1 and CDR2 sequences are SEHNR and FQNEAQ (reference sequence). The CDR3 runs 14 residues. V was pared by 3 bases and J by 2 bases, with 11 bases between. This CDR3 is CASSFETATYEQYF. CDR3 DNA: TGTGCCAGCAGCTTTGAGACCGCTACCTACGAGCAGTACTTC.

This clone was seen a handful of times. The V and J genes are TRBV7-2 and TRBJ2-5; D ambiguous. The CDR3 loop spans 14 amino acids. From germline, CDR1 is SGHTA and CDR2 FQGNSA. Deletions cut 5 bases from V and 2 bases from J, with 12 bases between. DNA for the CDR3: TGTGCCAGCAGCAAAACCGCGCGGCAAGAGACCCAGTACTTC. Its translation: CASSKTARQETQYF.

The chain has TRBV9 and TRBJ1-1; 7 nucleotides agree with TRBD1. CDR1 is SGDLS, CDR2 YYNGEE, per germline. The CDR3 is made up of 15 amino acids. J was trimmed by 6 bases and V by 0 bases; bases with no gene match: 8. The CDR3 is CASSVGQTGHAEAFF. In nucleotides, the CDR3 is TGTGCCAGCAGCGTAGGCCAGACAGGGCATGCTGAAGCTTTCTTT.

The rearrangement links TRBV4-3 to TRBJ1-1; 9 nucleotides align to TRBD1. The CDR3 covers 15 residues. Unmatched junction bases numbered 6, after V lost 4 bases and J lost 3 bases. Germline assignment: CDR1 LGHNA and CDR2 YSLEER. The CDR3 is CASSPGTGRDTEAFF. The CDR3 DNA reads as TGCGCCAGCAGCCCCGGGACAGGGAGAGACACTGAAGCTTTCTTT.

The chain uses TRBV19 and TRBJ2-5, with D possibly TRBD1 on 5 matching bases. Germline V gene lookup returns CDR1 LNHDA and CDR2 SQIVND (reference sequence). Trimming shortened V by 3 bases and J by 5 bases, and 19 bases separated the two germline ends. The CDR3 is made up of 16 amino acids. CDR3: CASSIRETVSRETQYF. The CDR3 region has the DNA TGTGCCAGTAGTATCCGTGAGACAGTGTCGAGGGAGACCCAGTACTTC.

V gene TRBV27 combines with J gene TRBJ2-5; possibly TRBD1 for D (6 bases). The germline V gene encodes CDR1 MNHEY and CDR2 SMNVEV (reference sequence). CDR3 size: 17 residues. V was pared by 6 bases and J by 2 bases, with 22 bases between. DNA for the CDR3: TGTGCCAGCAGCCTGGCCCCCTACACCGGACAGCAAGAGACCCAGTACTTC. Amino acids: CASSLAPYTGQQETQYF.

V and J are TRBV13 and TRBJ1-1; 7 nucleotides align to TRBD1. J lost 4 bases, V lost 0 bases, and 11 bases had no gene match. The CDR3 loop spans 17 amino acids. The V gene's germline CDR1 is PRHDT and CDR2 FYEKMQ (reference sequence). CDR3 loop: CASSLGLTGSWATEAFF. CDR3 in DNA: TGTGCCAGCAGCTTAGGCCTGACAGGGTCTTGGGCCACTGAAGCTTTCTTT.

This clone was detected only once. CDR3 bases: TGTGCCAGCAGTCCGCGGGCCGTCACTGAAGCTTTCTTT. Amino acid sequence: CASSPRAVTEAFF. V usage is TRBV27 and J usage is TRBJ1-1, with D unresolved. V lost 5 bases and J 4 bases, leaving 11 bases between the germline ends. The CDR3 consists of 13 residues. Germline V gene lookup returns CDR1 MNHEY and CDR2 SMNVEV (reference sequence).

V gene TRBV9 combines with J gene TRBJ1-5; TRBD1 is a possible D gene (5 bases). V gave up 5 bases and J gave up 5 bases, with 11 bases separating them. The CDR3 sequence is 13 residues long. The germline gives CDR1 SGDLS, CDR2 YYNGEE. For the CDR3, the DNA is TGTGCCAGCAGTAAGGGGTGGGATCAGCCCCAGCATTTT. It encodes CASSKGWDQPQHF.